This entry concerns a single T cell receptor beta chain. Germline-derived CDR1 and CDR2 are SNHLY and FYNNEI. This CDR3 has 15 amino acids. Trimming took 7 bases from V and 5 from J; bases not matched to a gene: 14. The sample originates from a study of blood T cell repertoires in COVID-19. Whole-study context: Sites across the United States, Italy and Spain contributed samples from acute and convalescent COVID-19. PBMCs, B-cell-depleted T cells, or T cells provided the cDNA or gDNA that made up the material.

Authors' analysis steps: Counts of nucleated cells, estimated from reference gene primer amplification, were obtained. Sequencing used immunoSEQ multiplex PCR; TCRdb keeps in-frame clones, though not all of them. Clone size and the V and J calls come from that table; the DNA yielded D and trimming. The data contain 120,000 or so clones, around 81% of them singletons. The TCR was taken from a woman aged 50 to 60 with acute or convalescent COVID-19. The genes are TRBV2 and TRBJ2-7, with TRBD2 matching 7 bases. The sample was peripheral blood. CDR3 residues: CASTLLAGTIDEQYF. The DNA for the CDR3 is TGTGCCAGCACCTTGCTAGCAGGGACTATCGACGAGCAGTACTTC.